This TCR beta chain was obtained from a study of blood T cell repertoires in COVID-19. As for the study in general: Collection of acute and convalescent COVID-19 samples took place in the United States, Italy and Spain. The analysed material was cDNA or gDNA that came from T cells, B-cell-depleted T cells, or PBMCs.

The germline V gene has CDR1 SEHNR and CDR2 FQNEAQ (reference sequence). The CDR3 covers 14 residues. V shed 10 bases and J 0 bases; nucleotides not matched to a gene: 6. As handled by the study authors: Cell counts per sample came from amplifying reference gene primers. The assay was immunoSEQ multiplex PCR, and TCRdb's table has in-frame clones only and misses some. V, J and clone size derive from that table, while D and trimming were established from the DNA sequence. The repertoire holds some 280,000 clones, with about nine tenths as singletons. The sample was peripheral blood. This TCR derives from a woman in her 30s with active or convalescent COVID-19. This sequence joins TRBV7-9 and TRBJ2-3; TRBD1 agrees at 8 bases. Here the CDR3 reads CATTGDRSTDTQYF. CDR3 DNA sequence: TGTGCCACGACAGGGGACCGAAGCACAGATACGCAGTATTTT.